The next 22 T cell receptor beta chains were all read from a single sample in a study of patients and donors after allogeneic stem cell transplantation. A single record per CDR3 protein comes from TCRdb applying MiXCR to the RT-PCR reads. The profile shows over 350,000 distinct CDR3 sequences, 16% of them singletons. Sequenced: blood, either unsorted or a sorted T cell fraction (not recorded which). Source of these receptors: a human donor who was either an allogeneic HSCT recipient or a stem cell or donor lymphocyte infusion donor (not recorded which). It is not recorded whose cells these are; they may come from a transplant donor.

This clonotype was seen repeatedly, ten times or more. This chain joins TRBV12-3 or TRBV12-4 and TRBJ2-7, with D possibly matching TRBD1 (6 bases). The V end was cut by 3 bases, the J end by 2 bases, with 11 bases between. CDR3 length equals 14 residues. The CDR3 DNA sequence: TGTGCCAGCAGTTTGGCGACAGGCGCCTACGAGCAGTACTTC. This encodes CASSLATGAYEQYF.

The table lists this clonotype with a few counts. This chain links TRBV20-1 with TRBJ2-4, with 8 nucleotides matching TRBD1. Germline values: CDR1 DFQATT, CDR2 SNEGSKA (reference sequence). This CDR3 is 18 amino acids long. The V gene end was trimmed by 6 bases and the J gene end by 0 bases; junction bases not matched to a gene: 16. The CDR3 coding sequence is TGCAGTGCCCCGAAGGGGACAGGACAGTTTAGAGCCAAAAACATTCAGTACTTC. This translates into CSAPKGTGQFRAKNIQYF.

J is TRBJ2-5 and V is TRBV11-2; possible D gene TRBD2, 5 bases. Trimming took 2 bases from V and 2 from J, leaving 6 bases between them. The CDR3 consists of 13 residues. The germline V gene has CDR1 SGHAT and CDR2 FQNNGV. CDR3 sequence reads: CASSLRGQETQYF. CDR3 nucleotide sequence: TGTGCCAGCAGCTTACGGGGACAAGAGACCCAGTACTTC.

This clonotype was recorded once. CDR3 DNA sequence: TGCGCCAGCAGCAGACAGGGGGCATATCCCCTGTTTTTT. Translated: CASSRQGAYPLFF. The chain joins TRBV4-3 to TRBJ1-4; 10 bases fit TRBD1. The CDR3 has 13 amino acids. Trimming cost V 5 bases and J 14 bases; bases outside gene matches: 8. Per the germline V gene, CDR1 is LGHNA and CDR2 is YSLEER.

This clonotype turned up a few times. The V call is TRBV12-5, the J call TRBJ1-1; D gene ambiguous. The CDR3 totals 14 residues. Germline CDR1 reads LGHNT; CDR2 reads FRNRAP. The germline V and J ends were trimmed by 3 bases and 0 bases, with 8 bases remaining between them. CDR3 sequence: CASGFRALNTEAFF. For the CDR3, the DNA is TGTGCTAGTGGTTTTCGGGCACTGAACACTGAAGCTTTCTTT.

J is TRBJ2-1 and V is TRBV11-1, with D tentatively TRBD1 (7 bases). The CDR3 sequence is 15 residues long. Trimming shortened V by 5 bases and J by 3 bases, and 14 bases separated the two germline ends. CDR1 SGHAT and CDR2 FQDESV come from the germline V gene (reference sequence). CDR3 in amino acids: CASSPGQDYYNEQFF. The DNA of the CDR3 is TGTGCCAGCAGCCCCGGACAGGACTACTACAATGAGCAGTTCTTC.

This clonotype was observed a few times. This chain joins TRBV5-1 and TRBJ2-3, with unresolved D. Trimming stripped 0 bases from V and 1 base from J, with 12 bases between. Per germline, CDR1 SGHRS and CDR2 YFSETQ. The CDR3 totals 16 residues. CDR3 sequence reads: CASSLGTGSGTDTQYF. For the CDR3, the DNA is TGCGCCAGCAGCTTGGGTACCGGGTCTGGCACAGATACGCAGTATTTT. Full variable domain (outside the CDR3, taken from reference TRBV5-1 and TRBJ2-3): KAGVTQTPRYLIKTRGQQVTLSCSPISGHRSVSWYQQTPGQGLQFLFEYFSETQRNKGNFPGRFSGRQFSNSRSEMNVSTLELGDSALYLCASSLGTGSGTDTQYFGPGTRLTVL.

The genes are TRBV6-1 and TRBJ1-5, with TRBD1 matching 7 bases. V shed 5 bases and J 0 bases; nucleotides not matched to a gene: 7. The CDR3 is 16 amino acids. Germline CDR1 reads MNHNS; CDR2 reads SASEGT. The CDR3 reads CASSRQGGSSNQPQHF. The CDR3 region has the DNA TGTGCCAGCAGTCGACAGGGAGGGAGTAGCAATCAGCCCCAGCATTTT.

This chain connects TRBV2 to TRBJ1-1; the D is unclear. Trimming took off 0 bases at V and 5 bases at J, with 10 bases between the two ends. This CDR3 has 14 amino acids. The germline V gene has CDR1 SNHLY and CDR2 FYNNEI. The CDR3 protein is CASSEATGETEAFF. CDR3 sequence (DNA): TGTGCCAGCAGTGAAGCGACGGGTGAGACTGAAGCTTTCTTT.

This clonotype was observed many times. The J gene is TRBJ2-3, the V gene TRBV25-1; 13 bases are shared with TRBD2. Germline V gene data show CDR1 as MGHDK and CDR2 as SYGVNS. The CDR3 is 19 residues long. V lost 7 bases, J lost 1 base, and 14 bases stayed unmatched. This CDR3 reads CASTSRLAGGTPGTDTQYF. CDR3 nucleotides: TGTGCCAGCACCTCGAGACTAGCGGGAGGAACTCCCGGCACAGATACGCAGTATTTT.

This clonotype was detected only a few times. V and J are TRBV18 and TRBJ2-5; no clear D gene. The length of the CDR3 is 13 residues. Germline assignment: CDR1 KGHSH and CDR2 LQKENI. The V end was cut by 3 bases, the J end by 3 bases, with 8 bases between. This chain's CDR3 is CASSPTLKETQYF. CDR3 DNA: TGTGCCAGCTCACCCACCCTTAAAGAGACCCAGTACTTC.

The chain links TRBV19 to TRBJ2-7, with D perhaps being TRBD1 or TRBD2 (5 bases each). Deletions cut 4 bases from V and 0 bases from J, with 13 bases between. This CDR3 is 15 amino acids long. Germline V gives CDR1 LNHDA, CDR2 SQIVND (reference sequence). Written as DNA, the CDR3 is TGTGCCAGTAGTAGCCGGGACCGGAGCTCCTACGAGCAGTACTTC. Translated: CASSSRDRSSYEQYF. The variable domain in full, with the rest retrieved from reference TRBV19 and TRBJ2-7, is DGGITQSPKYLFRKEGQNVTLSCEQNLNHDAMYWYRQDPGQGLRLIYYSQIVNDFQKGDIAEGYSVSREKKESFPLTVTSAQKNPTAFYLCASSSRDRSSYEQYFGPGTRLTVT.

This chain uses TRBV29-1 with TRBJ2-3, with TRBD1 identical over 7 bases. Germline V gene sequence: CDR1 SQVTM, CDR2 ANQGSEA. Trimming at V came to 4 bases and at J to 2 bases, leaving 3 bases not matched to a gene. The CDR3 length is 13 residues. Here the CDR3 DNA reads TGCAGCGTTGGGGGACAGTACACAGATACGCAGTATTTT. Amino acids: CSVGGQYTDTQYF.

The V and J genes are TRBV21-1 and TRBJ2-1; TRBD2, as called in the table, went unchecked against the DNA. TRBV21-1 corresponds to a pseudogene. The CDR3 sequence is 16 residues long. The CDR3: CASSKFTGGGGNEQFF. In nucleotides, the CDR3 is TGTGCCAGCAGCAAATTTACGGGAGGGGGTGGGAATGAGCAGTTCTTC.

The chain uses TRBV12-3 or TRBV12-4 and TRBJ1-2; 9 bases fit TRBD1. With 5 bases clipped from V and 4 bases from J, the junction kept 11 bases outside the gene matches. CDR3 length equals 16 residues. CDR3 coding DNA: TGTGCCAGCAGTCCGACGAAGGGACAGGGCCTCTATGGCTACACCTTC. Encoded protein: CASSPTKGQGLYGYTF.

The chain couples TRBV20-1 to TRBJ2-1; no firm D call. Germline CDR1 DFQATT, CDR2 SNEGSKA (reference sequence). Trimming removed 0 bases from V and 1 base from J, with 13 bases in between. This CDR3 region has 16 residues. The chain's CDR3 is CSARDVNPRSYNEQFF. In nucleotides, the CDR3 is TGCAGTGCTAGAGATGTCAACCCCAGATCCTACAATGAGCAGTTCTTC.

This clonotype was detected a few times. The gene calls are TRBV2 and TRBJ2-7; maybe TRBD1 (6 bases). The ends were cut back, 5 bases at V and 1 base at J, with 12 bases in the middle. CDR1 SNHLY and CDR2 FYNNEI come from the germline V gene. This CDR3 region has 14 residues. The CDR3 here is CASSRGSFSYEQYF. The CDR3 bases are TGTGCCAGCAGTAGGGGGTCCTTTTCCTACGAGCAGTACTTC.

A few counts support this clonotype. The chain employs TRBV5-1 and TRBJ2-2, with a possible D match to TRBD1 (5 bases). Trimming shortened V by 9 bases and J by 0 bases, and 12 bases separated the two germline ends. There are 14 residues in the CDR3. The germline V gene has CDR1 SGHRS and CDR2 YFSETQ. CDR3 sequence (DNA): TGCGCCATTACGGACAAATCGAACACCGGGGAGCTGTTTTTT. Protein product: CAITDKSNTGELFF.

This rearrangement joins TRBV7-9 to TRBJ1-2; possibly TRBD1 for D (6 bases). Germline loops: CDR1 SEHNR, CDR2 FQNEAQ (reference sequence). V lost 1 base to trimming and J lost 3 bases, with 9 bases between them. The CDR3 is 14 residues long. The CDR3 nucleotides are TGTGCCAGCAGCTTAGACAGGGCCCACTATGGCTACACCTTC. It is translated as CASSLDRAHYGYTF.

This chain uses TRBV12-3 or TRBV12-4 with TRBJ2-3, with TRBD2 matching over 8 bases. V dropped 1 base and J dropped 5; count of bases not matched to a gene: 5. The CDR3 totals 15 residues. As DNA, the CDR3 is TGTGCCAGCAGTTTAGGACTAGCGTCGGGAGATACGCAGTATTTT. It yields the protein CASSLGLASGDTQYF.

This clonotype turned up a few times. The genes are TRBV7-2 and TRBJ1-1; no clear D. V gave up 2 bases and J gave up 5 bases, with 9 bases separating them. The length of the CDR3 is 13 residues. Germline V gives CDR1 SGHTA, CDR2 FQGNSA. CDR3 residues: CASSLPGLTEAFF. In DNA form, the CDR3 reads TGTGCCAGCAGCTTACCGGGGTTGACTGAAGCTTTCTTT.

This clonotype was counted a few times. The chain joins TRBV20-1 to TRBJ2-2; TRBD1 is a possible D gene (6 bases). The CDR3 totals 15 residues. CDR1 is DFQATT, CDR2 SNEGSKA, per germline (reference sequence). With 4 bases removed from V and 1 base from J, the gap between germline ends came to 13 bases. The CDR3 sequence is CSATARGLNTGELFF. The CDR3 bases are TGCAGTGCTACGGCCAGGGGCCTGAACACCGGGGAGCTGTTTTTT.